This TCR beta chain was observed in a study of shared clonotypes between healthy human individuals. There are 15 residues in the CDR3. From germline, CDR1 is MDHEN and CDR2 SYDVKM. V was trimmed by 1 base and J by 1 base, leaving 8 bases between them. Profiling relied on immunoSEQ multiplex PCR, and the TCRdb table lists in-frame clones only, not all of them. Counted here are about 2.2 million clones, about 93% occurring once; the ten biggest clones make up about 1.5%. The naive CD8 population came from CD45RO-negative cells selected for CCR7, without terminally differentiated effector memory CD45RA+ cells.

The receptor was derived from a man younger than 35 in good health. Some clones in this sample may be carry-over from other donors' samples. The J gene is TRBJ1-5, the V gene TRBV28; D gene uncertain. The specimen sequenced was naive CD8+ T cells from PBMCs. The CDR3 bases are TGTGCCAGCAGTTTATACGCCTGGAGCAATCAGCCCCAGCATTTT. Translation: CASSLYAWSNQPQHF.